This T cell receptor beta chain emerged from a study of T-cell memory formation after mild COVID-19. Study context: There were largely donor-specific TCR clusters.

In this sample, this clonotype turned up a few times. Its antigen is not identified. The study, taken as a whole, reports: Of the contracting clones, CD4+ ones lay mainly in CM and EM, and CD8+ ones in EMRA.

TCRdb fed the 5' RACE reads into MiXCR, producing one record per CDR3 protein. The table shows some 300,000 distinct CDR3 sequences, with less than 20% occurring only once. Germline V lookup: CDR1 MNHNS, CDR2 SASEGT. The CDR3 has 17 residues. V dropped 5 bases and J dropped 0; count of bases not matched to a gene: 9. The TCR was taken from a man aged 18 to 30 who had mild COVID-19 (a few samples of this study predate the infection). Cell type and time point are not known. The gene calls are TRBV6-1 and TRBJ1-3, with 8 bases that match TRBD1. The sequencing input was PBMCs or a T cell subset sorted from them (not recorded which). CDR3 sequence: CASSTDRGWNSGNTIYF. DNA of the CDR3: TGTGCCAGCAGTACCGACAGGGGTTGGAACTCTGGAAACACCATATATTTT.